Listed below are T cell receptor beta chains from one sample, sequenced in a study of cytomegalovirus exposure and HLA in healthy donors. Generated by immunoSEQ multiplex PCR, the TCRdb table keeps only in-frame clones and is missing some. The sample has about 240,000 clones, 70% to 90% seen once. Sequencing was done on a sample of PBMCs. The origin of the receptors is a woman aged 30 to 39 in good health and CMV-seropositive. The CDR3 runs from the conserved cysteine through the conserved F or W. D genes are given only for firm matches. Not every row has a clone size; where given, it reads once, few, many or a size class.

DNA: TGTGCCAGCAGCACGGGGTCTGGAAACACCATATATTTT; CDR3: CASSTGSGNTIYF; size: .; V: TRBV7-3; D: .; J: TRBJ1-3
DNA: TGTGCTAGTGGTTTGCTTTTCTCGAGGGCTTTCTTT; CDR3: CASGLLFSRAFF; size: .; V: TRBV12-5; D: .; J: TRBJ1-1
DNA: TGTGCCAGCAGTGTCCCGGGACTAGCGGGAGGGTTTTACAATGAGCAGTTCTTC; CDR3: CASSVPGLAGGFYNEQFF; size: .; V: TRBV27; D: TRBD2; J: TRBJ2-1
DNA: TGCGCCAGCAGCTTGGCAGGGGCTAATGAAAAACTGTTTTTT; CDR3: CASSLAGANEKLFF; size: once; V: TRBV5-1; D: .; J: TRBJ1-4
DNA: TGTGCCAGCTCACCGCAGAACCTAGCTGTGGTGTACGAGCAGTACTTC; CDR3: CASSPQNLAVVYEQYF; size: .; V: TRBV18; D: .; J: TRBJ2-7
DNA: TGTGCCAGCAGCTTGGACAGGGGGAGCGAGCAGTACTTC; CDR3: CASSLDRGSEQYF; size: .; V: TRBV7-3; D: TRBD1; J: TRBJ2-7
DNA: TGTGCCAGCAGCATGTCTCTAGCGGAGGCTTACGAGCAGTACTTC; CDR3: CASSMSLAEAYEQYF; size: .; V: TRBV11-2; D: TRBD2; J: TRBJ2-7
DNA: TGTGCCAGCAGTTCCGCTAGCGCACTCGAGACCCAGTACTTC; CDR3: CASSSASALETQYF; size: .; V: TRBV27; D: .; J: TRBJ2-5
DNA: TGTGCCAGCAGCACACAGGGCGCGAACACCGGGGAGCTGTTTTTT; CDR3: CASSTQGANTGELFF; size: .; V: TRBV28; D: .; J: TRBJ2-2
DNA: TGCGCCAGCAGCACGCTAGGACTAGCCGGAGATACGCAGTATTTT; CDR3: CASSTLGLAGDTQYF; size: .; V: TRBV5-1; D: TRBD2; J: TRBJ2-3
DNA: TGTGCCAGCAGTTCGACAGGGCAAGAGACCCAGTACTTC; CDR3: CASSSTGQETQYF; size: .; V: TRBV28; D: TRBD1; J: TRBJ2-5
DNA: TGTGCCAGCAGCCAACCGCCGGCCCCAGGACAGGGGGTGGCAGATACGCAGTATTTT; CDR3: CASSQPPAPGQGVADTQYF; size: .; V: TRBV7-9; D: TRBD1; J: TRBJ2-3
DNA: TGTGCCAGTAGTAGAGCAGCGGGAGTTGGGGCCAACGTCCTGACTTTC; CDR3: CASSRAAGVGANVLTF; size: .; V: TRBV19; D: TRBD2; J: TRBJ2-6
DNA: TGTGCCAGCAGCCCGGGGTTGACCTACGAGCAGTACTTC; CDR3: CASSPGLTYEQYF; size: .; V: TRBV5-6; D: .; J: TRBJ2-7
DNA: TGTGCCACCCGCCAGCGGGAGGCACTCCACGAGCAGTACTTC; CDR3: CATRQREALHEQYF; size: .; V: TRBV10-3; D: TRBD2; J: TRBJ2-7
DNA: TGTGCCAGCAGTGAATCTCGAGGGTCGAACACTGAAGCTTTCTTT; CDR3: CASSESRGSNTEAFF; size: .; V: TRBV25-1; D: .; J: TRBJ1-1
DNA: TGTGCCAGCAGTTTATTGGCAGGGCGGGAGACCCAGTACTTC; CDR3: CASSLLAGRETQYF; size: .; V: TRBV27; D: .; J: TRBJ2-5